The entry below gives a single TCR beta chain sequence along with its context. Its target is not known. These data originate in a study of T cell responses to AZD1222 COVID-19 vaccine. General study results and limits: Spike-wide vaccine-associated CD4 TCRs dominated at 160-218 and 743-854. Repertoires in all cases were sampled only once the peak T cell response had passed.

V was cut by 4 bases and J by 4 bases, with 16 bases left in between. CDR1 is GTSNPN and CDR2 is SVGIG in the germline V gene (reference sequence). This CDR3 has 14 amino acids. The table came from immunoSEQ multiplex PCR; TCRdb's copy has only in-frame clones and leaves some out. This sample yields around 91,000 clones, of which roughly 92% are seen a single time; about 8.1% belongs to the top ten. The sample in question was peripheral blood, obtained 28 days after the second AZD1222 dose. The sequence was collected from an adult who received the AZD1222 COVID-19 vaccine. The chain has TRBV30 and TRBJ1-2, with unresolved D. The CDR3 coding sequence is TGTGCCTGGAAGTCGTGGACTGTAGGCTATGGCTACACCTTC. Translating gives CAWKSWTVGYGYTF.